Sequencing of this T cell receptor beta chain was carried out in a study of T cell responses to AZD1222 COVID-19 vaccine. Findings and limits, study-wide: Spike-specific TCR breadth rose after two AZD1222 doses, and depth rose as well.

The analysis combined second doses at about 4 or about 12 weeks. Sequencing was performed with immunoSEQ multiplex PCR; in TCRdb, only in-frame clones are kept and a portion is missing. The data show 85,000 to 120,000 clones, 90% seen once. Remarks on this clone: Its target is not known.

Material: peripheral blood, obtained 28 days after the second AZD1222 dose. The receptor was isolated from an adult who received the AZD1222 COVID-19 vaccine.

In nucleotides, the CDR3 is TGTGCCAGCAGCCGACAGGGGGCGTCAGACGAGCAGTTCTTC. Encoded protein: CASSRQGASDEQFF. The chain carries TRBV3-1 (or the pseudogene TRBV3-2) and TRBJ2-1; 10 bases map to TRBD1. CDR3 length equals 14 residues. Germline CDR1 is LGHDT and CDR2 is YNNKEL (reference sequence). The V gene end was trimmed by 4 bases and the J gene end by 10 bases; junction bases not matched to a gene: 7.